These 11 T cell receptor beta chains were sequenced from one sample in a study of T cell responses to AZD1222 COVID-19 vaccine. Sequencing was performed with immunoSEQ multiplex PCR; in TCRdb, only in-frame clones are kept and a portion is missing. The sample gives around 160,000 clones, 92% of which show up once; more than 1% is in the top ten. Source: peripheral blood, taken 28 days after the second AZD1222 dose. These receptors originate from an adult who received the AZD1222 COVID-19 vaccine.

This chain links TRBV6-4 with TRBJ1-1; possibly TRBD1 for D (5 bases). The CDR3 is 13 amino acids. Per the germline V gene, CDR1 is MRHNA and CDR2 is SNTAGT. The V and J ends lost 2 bases and 7 bases respectively, with 11 bases between them. The CDR3 loop is CASSDGTGREAFF. For the CDR3, the DNA is TGTGCCAGCAGTGACGGAACAGGTCGTGAAGCTTTCTTT.

Here the CDR3 reads CASSGAGGVILNTEAFF. CDR3 coding DNA: TGTGCCAGCAGTGGGGCCGGGGGGGTTATTCTGAACACTGAAGCTTTCTTT. The V call is TRBV2, the J call TRBJ1-1; TRBD1 might be the D (5 bases). V lost 4 bases and J lost 0, with 18 bases in between. Germline V lookup: CDR1 SNHLY, CDR2 FYNNEI. The CDR3 is made up of 17 amino acids.

The chain carries TRBV27 and TRBJ2-2; D is possibly TRBD2 (6 bases). The CDR3 contains 13 residues. Germline assignment: CDR1 MNHEY and CDR2 SMNVEV (reference sequence). Trimming shortened V by 9 bases and J by 5 bases, and 13 bases separated the two germline ends. The CDR3 coding sequence is TGTGCCAGTGGCGGGGCAGATACCGGGGAGCTGTTTTTT. This sequence encodes CASGGADTGELFF.

The J gene is TRBJ1-3, the V gene TRBV19; 7 positions match TRBD1. The CDR3 is 16 amino acids. Germline V lookup: CDR1 LNHDA, CDR2 SQIVND (reference sequence). The J segment lost 4 bases and the V segment lost 4 bases, leaving 10 bases of the junction unmatched. CDR3 DNA sequence: TGTGCCAGTAGTAGAAGACAGGGACTGAAAGGAAACACCATATATTTT. Its translation is CASSRRQGLKGNTIYF. Combining the CDR3 with reference TRBV19 and TRBJ1-3 gives the whole variable domain DGGITQSPKYLFRKEGQNVTLSCEQNLNHDAMYWYRQDPGQGLRLIYYSQIVNDFQKGDIAEGYSVSREKKESFPLTVTSAQKNPTAFYLCASSRRQGLKGNTIYFGEGSWLTVV.

V gene TRBV10-3 combines with J gene TRBJ2-2, with 8 bases aligning to TRBD1. Trimming took 6 bases from V and 1 from J; bases not matched to a gene: 7. This CDR3 is 16 amino acids long. Per the germline V gene, CDR1 is ENHRY and CDR2 is SYGVKD. The CDR3 nucleotides read TGTGCCATCAGCTCGATTGACAGGGGGAACACCGGGGAGCTGTTTTTT. Translation gives CAISSIDRGNTGELFF.

The chain uses TRBV7-9 and TRBJ2-1, with 9 bases fitting TRBD2. The CDR3 is made up of 16 amino acids. Germline V gene sequence: CDR1 SEHNR, CDR2 FQNEAQ (reference sequence). V lost 1 base and J lost 15; bases outside the gene matches: 16. The CDR3 sequence is CASSLVGGARGGLLFF. In DNA, the CDR3 is TGTGCCAGCAGCTTAGTTGGGGGGGCGCGGGGGGGCCTGTTGTTCTTC.

The J gene is TRBJ2-1, the V gene TRBV27; no clear D. The CDR3 has 14 amino acids. Germline-derived CDR1 and CDR2 are MNHEY and SMNVEV (reference sequence). The V gene lost 3 bases and the J gene lost 9 bases, with 15 bases spanning the gap. In DNA form, the CDR3 reads TGTGCCAGCAGTTTGGCTGCTAATCAGTTTGAGCAGTTCTTC. Translating gives CASSLAANQFEQFF.

V and J are TRBV5-1 and TRBJ2-1, with 9 bases lining up with TRBD2. The V gene end was trimmed by 1 base and the J gene end by 5 bases; junction bases not matched to a gene: 4. This CDR3 contains 15 residues. The germline V gene encodes CDR1 SGHRS and CDR2 YFSETQ. CDR3 nucleotides: TGCGCCAGCAGCTTGTTTGCGGGGGGGCACAATGAGCAGTTCTTC. Amino acids: CASSLFAGGHNEQFF.

The table lists this clone with a few counts. The gene calls are TRBV10-1 and TRBJ2-5, with TRBD2 identical over 13 bases. Trimming took 3 bases from V and 1 from J; bases not matched to a gene: 2. Germline loops: CDR1 WNHNN, CDR2 SYGVQD (reference sequence). CDR3 length: 16 amino acids. The DNA of the CDR3 is TGCGCCAGCAGTGACCGACTAGCGGGGGGCCAAGAGACCCAGTACTTC. Translated, it gives CASSDRLAGGQETQYF.

This chain uses TRBV7-8 with TRBJ1-1; 9 bases agree with TRBD1. Germline CDR1 SGHVS, CDR2 FQNEAQ. Trimming took 5 bases from V and 3 from J; bases not matched to a gene: 7. This CDR3 spans 15 amino acids. CDR3 bases: TGTGCCAGCAGCCCGGACAGGGGATCGGACACTGAAGCTTTCTTT. It codes for CASSPDRGSDTEAFF.

The chain joins TRBV3-1 (or the pseudogene TRBV3-2) to TRBJ2-2; D tentatively fits TRBD1 or TRBD2 (5 bases each). CDR1 and CDR2 (germline): LGHDT, YNNKEL (reference sequence). The CDR3 is 18 amino acids. V lost 4 bases and J lost 1, with 19 bases in between. The CDR3 reads CASSPLWGMKLNTGELFF. Written as DNA, the CDR3 is TGTGCCAGCAGCCCATTGTGGGGGATGAAACTGAACACCGGGGAGCTGTTTTTT.